The entry below gives a single T cell receptor (beta chain) sequence along with its context. No cognate antigen has been identified for it. Base qualities are not at hand, and no much larger clone is one base apart. V is reduced by 2 bases and J by 0 bases, leaving a spacing of 9 bases between them. Sequences SGHNT (CDR1) and YYREEE (CDR2) are obtained from the germline V gene (reference sequence). From its cysteine to its phenylalanine, the CDR3 spans 15 amino acids. Just CDR3 DNA is preserved here, 45 bases in frame from base 1. The data stem from a study of shared clonotypes between healthy human individuals (dated by TCRdb to about 2020). For context, the study as a whole: Three men and two women, aged 18 to 49 years, made up the cohort. Blood TCR repertoires of about 5 healthy adults were deeply sequenced to estimate repertoire size and the extent of clonotype sharing between individuals. To increase sequencing depth and limit assay-specific biases, TCR repertoire library preparation and sequencing were carried out by different laboratories using diverse techniques. Per donor, leukapheresis produced somewhere between about 0.8 and 9 billion PBMCs. For each donor, CD4 naive and CD4 memory were each run on three plates, CD8 naive on two plates, and CD8 memory on one plate. The paper's findings and limits, for the study overall: Incomplete sequencing was indicated by rarefaction of sorted-subset datasets, despite the large sequencing depth. Based on pairwise subsampling, the degree of clonotype sharing among donors was expected to be affected by sequencing depth. Sampling was restricted to blood, and TCR repertoires in tissue are likely to differ from TCR repertoires in blood. Naive subsets generally had larger estimated clonotype richness than memory subsets. Compared with non-shared clonotypes, the clonotypes found in all four sorted-subset donors had higher generation probabilities. Because the study included a small number of donors, the genetic and exposure-history diversity represented was limited. Across a few donors, approximately 4.6% of naive CD4, roughly 3.5% of naive CD8, around 2.5% of memory CD4, and under 0.45% of memory CD8 clonotypes were shared.

Donors were healthy HIV-negative adults with no recently reported acute infections or vaccinations. Every donor was a Caucasian adult residing in Nashville, Tennessee, USA. Magnetic negative selection was used to enrich CD4+ T cells, after which naive cells were positively selected on CD45RA and the negative fraction became the memory subset. After blood collection by leukapheresis, PBMCs were isolated using Ficoll-Histopaque density gradient centrifugation and then cryopreserved in the vapor phase of liquid nitrogen. Analytical flow cytometry was used to check the purity and quantity of every magnetically sorted T cell population. Each sorted fraction had its genomic DNA isolated and then quantified by UV absorbance on a Nanodrop 2000c. Using the deep immunoSEQ assay, TCR CDR3 regions were amplified from genomic DNA by multiplex PCR. Extracted genomic DNA from each cell subset was spread evenly across all wells of several immunoSEQ 96-well plates, with each plate serving as a replicate. For sorted subsets, each replicate PCR was loaded with roughly 0.2 ug genomic DNA, equivalent to some 31,000 T cell genomes. Purified libraries were measured with a Qubit 3.0 fluorometer, size-checked on a Bioanalyzer 2100, and measured again with the KAPA Library Quantification kit. Each immunoSEQ 96-well plate was sequenced on its own single-read 150-cycle Illumina NextSeq 550 flow cell. As for the authors' bioinformatics: The immunoSEQ output contained only junctional sequences without quality scores, so filtering could not match that applied to full-length reads. To assign V/J genes and CDR3, sequences were annotated using PyIR, a Python wrapper for IgBLAST v1.9, with IMGT germline references. Any read was removed if the V/J assignment was weak (E-value above 1e-6), the CDR3 was missing, or the read contained stop codons, out-of-frame junctions, or ambiguous translated residues. A V3J clonotype was defined by an identical inferred V gene, J gene, and CDR3 amino acid sequence. Percentage overlap between repertoires was computed as shared unique clonotypes divided by the size of the smaller repertoire. Richness of each repertoire was evaluated using RTK rarefaction, the Chao1 estimator, and Recon v2.1 estimates of unobserved clonotypes. Generation probabilities were computed with OLGA for all TCRbeta clonotypes obtained by the gDNA method from several donors. Drawn from immuneACCESS, this table holds only the in-frame rearrangements with V and J called that TCRdb kept. Clones are partly lost; checked studies trace under half to an unresolved V gene and leave the rest unexplained. For V, J and clone size, that table is used; D and trimming come from the DNA. The sample table contains about 1.5 million clones; only one count was recorded for 95% to 99% of them. Approximately 0.45% of the sample belongs to the ten largest clones.

The origin of this receptor is a man aged 30-40 years in good health. Sequenced input: naive CD4+ T cells sorted from blood. This specimen's cell subset or site label, interpreted: CD45RA+ positively selected. Recombination joined TRBV5-4 with TRBJ2-1; the D region possibly corresponds to TRBD2 (5 bases align). The bases read TGTGCCAGCAGCTTCGTAGCGAACTCCTACAATGAGCAGTTCTTC. It is translated as CASSFVANSYNEQFF.